The source of this T cell receptor beta chain is a study of blood T cell repertoires in COVID-19. The CDR3 runs to 14 residues. V was trimmed by 2 bases and J by 4 bases, leaving 7 bases between them. In germline, CDR1 is SGHNT, CDR2 YYREEE (reference sequence). Clones were read by immunoSEQ multiplex PCR, and TCRdb kept only the in-frame ones, dropping some. The top ten hold about 9.4% of the sample, which has about 260,000 clones, roughly 88% seen once. The rearrangement uses TRBV5-4 and TRBJ2-6, with unresolved D. Sequencing was carried out using peripheral blood. This receptor was obtained from a woman aged 70-85 years with COVID-19, enrolled during active disease. The CDR3 spells CASSFRSGANVLTF. The CDR3 nucleotides are TGTGCCAGCAGCTTCAGGTCGGGGGCCAACGTCCTGACTTTC.